The 3 T cell receptor beta chains below come from one sample, sequenced in a study of T cell responses to AZD1222 COVID-19 vaccine. Produced via immunoSEQ multiplex PCR; TCRdb's table is partial and in-frame only. The sample holds approximately 130,000 clones, 65% to 90% seen once. Material: peripheral blood, obtained 28 days after the second dose of the MenACWY control vaccine. These receptors originate from an adult who received the MenACWY meningococcal vaccine as a control.

The chain combines TRBV7-2 with TRBJ1-6; perhaps TRBD1 as D (6 bases). CDR3 length equals 16 residues. From germline, CDR1 is SGHTA and CDR2 FQGNSA. The ends were cut back, 8 bases at V and 8 bases at J, with 22 bases in the middle. CDR3 protein: CASSQGGGRRHSPLHF. The CDR3 DNA reads as TGTGCCAGCTCCCAAGGGGGGGGGCGAAGGCATTCACCCCTCCACTTT.

The J gene is TRBJ1-2, the V gene TRBV24-1, with TRBD1 matching over 9 bases. The CDR3 totals 15 residues. Trimming cost V 4 bases and J 4 bases; bases outside gene matches: 6. In germline, CDR1 is KGHDR, CDR2 SFDVKD. CDR3 nucleotide sequence: TGTGCCACCAGTGAGGGACAGGGTCGGAGCTATGGCTACACCTTC. As protein: CATSEGQGRSYGYTF.

CDR3 amino acids: CASSPSLNTEAFF. In nucleotides, the CDR3 is TGTGCCAGCAGCCCGAGTTTGAACACTGAAGCTTTCTTT. V is TRBV6-6 and J is TRBJ1-1; no reliable D call. CDR1 and CDR2 (germline): MNHNY, SVGAGI (reference sequence). This CDR3 contains 13 residues. Trimming took 6 bases from V and 0 from J, leaving 8 bases between them.